The source of this TCR beta chain is a study of T cell responses to AZD1222 COVID-19 vaccine listed by TCRdb under 2021. Turning to the overall study: AZD1222 recipients whose second dose came at about 4 weeks and those whose second dose came at about 12 weeks were combined into one group, since spike-specific TCR depth and breadth did not differ between the two schedules. TCR sequencing covered some 250 trial participants: 200 to 220 given two doses of AZD1222 and 26 given two doses of MenACWY control vaccine. Trial participants were enrolled by age into 18-55, 56-69 and 70-plus year subgroups, with 148, 28 and 57 TCR-sequenced participants respectively. Paper-wide results and their limitations: The 56-69-year group was small, and its depth increase did not reach significance, likely because of low power. No day 14 peak-response samples were available, so repertoires were characterized only after the peak T cell response. CD4 TCRs associated with the vaccine covered the entire spike protein, and the dominant responses were in regions 160-218 and 743-854. A significant rise in spike-specific TCR breadth and depth was observed after two AZD1222 doses relative to day 0 and relative to MenACWY recipients. Most participants were white British and females outnumbered males, and the authors suggested that clonal diversity may have been underestimated. Conclusions about previously exposed vaccinees are limited, since just a handful of AZD1222 recipients were seropositive for SARS-CoV-2 at baseline. Reportedly, close to half of the unique spike-specific TCRs recognized epitopes lying outside the regions that are mutated in the B.1.351 and B.1.1.7 variants.

Points on this clone: Which antigen it targets is not known. The input lacks base qualities; no much larger clone sits a single base away.

The CDR3 regions of human TCRbeta chains were analyzed by immunosequencing. The original pipeline was this. Repertoire TCRs were checked for matches against a reference library of SARS-CoV-2-specific TCRs that had been generated using the MIRA antigen-specificity platform. Breadth was defined as the fraction of unique TCRs that were SARS-CoV-2-associated, and depth was defined as the fraction of total T cells that were SARS-CoV-2-associated. Using the MIRA data, every spike-specific TCR was mapped to the spike region that the TCR reacted to and assigned to either a CD4 or a CD8 class. Log10-transformed breadth and depth values were compared by one-way ANOVA with Sidak's multiple comparisons tests. The source is immuneACCESS, and TCRdb retained only in-frame sequences with V and J called. Part of the clones is not carried over; for the studies checked, unresolved V genes explain less than half of this, and the remainder is unexplained. That table gives V, J and clone size, and the DNA gave D and trimming. A total of tens of thousands of clones appear in this sample, around 83% of them only once. The ten largest clones add up to about 13% of the sample.

Reading the label with the study, this specimen's time point is: baseline before first vaccination. Samples from vaccinated people were obtained from the UK trials COV001 and COV002, which included a single-blind randomized controlled phase 2/3 trial of AZD1222 (ChAdOx1 nCoV-19) in healthy adults. Trial participant PBMC samples were collected at day 0 and day 28 after the second dose for TCRbeta chain sequencing. Specimen: peripheral blood, collected on day 0 of AZD1222 vaccination. The source of this sequence is an adult in good health.

CDR3 sequence: CASNRGVNQPQHF. DNA sequence: TGTGCCAGCAATAGAGGGGTTAACCAGCCCCAGCATTTT. The sequence is built from TRBV2 and TRBJ1-5; TRBD1 is possibly the D segment (5 matching bases). From a lookup of the germline V gene, CDR1 and CDR2 are SNHLY and FYNNEI. V is clipped by 7 bases and J by 7 bases, and the sequence between their germline boundaries is 14 bases long. The CDR3, cysteine through phenylalanine, is 13 amino acids long. The sequence is cut down to CDR3 DNA, 39 bases in frame from base 1.